Listed below are T cell receptor beta chains from one sample, sequenced in a study of identical twins. Via MiXCR, TCRdb re-called the 5' RACE reads, giving one row per CDR3 protein. There are 200,000 or so distinct CDR3 sequences in the sample; less than 8% occur only once, and about 1.8% lies in the top ten. This same sample was also taken into another study, of yellow fever vaccine responses in identical twins.

Sequenced material: memory (CD45RO+) T cells sorted from blood. All receptors come from a woman aged 18 to 35 in good health. Both conserved end residues are part of each CDR3. A D gene is named only where the DNA matches it firmly. Size is omitted from some rows. Given values are once, few, many or a class for expanded clones.

>TRBV3-1|-|TRBJ2-1|many
CASSRTNNEQFF
TGTGCCAGCAGTCGGACTAACAATGAGCAGTTCTTC
>TRBV11-1|-|TRBJ2-1|many
CASSLGWSSYNEQFF
TGTGCCAGCAGCTTAGGCTGGTCCTCCTACAATGAGCAGTTCTTC
>TRBV10-3|TRBD2|TRBJ2-2|many
CATRSGGGRTGELFF
TGTGCCACAAGGTCCGGGGGGGGCCGAACCGGGGAGCTGTTTTTT
>TRBV3-1|-|TRBJ2-1|few
CASSQGTGAQFF
TGTGCCAGCAGCCAAGGGACTGGCGCGCAGTTCTTC
>TRBV5-6|TRBD2|TRBJ2-7|-
CASSLLGISGTDKQQYF
TGTGCCAGCAGCTTGCTAGGGATTAGCGGGACGGATAAGCAGCAGTACTTC
>TRBV19|TRBD1|TRBJ2-1|-
CASSPRDRGSSYNEQFF
TGTGCCAGTAGTCCCCGGGACAGGGGGAGCTCCTACAATGAGCAGTTCTTC
>TRBV6-1|-|TRBJ2-4|few
CASTSTVAKNIQYF
TGTGCCAGCACCTCGACGGTAGCCAAAAACATTCAGTACTTC
>TRBV9|-|TRBJ1-2|few
CASSVNRADYNYGYTF
TGTGCCAGCAGCGTAAACAGGGCAGATTACAACTATGGCTACACCTTC
>TRBV7-8|-|TRBJ2-2|-
CASSSALAIGELFF
TGTGCCAGCAGCTCGGCCTTGGCTATCGGGGAGCTGTTTTTT
>TRBV27|TRBD1|TRBJ2-1|many
CASSVTGTDGFNEQFF
TGTGCCAGCAGTGTCACCGGGACAGATGGCTTCAATGAGCAGTTCTTC
>TRBV9|TRBD2|TRBJ2-7|-
CASSPSPTGTTLGHEQYF
TGTGCCAGCAGCCCGAGTCCCACCGGGACTACCCTGGGCCACGAGCAGTACTTC
>TRBV2|TRBD2|TRBJ2-1|many
CASSRDYDYNEQFF
TGTGCCAGCAGTCGGGACTACGATTACAATGAGCAGTTCTTC
>TRBV28|-|TRBJ2-7|-
CASNEGRQSYEQYF
TGTGCCAGCAATGAGGGGCGTCAGTCCTACGAGCAGTACTTC
>TRBV4-3|-|TRBJ1-4|few
CASSGRGGHEKLFF
TGCGCCAGCAGCGGGAGAGGGGGTCATGAAAAACTGTTTTTT
>TRBV5-6|-|TRBJ2-2|many
CASSLDLKNTGELFF
TGTGCCAGCAGCTTGGATCTGAAGAACACCGGGGAGCTGTTTTTT
>TRBV5-1|-|TRBJ1-1|few
CASSPLGGNTEAFF
TGCGCCAGCAGCCCGCTCGGGGGGAACACTGAAGCTTTCTTT
>TRBV9|-|TRBJ2-7|-
CASSVAPASPGHSTGQYF
TGTGCCAGCAGCGTAGCCCCCGCATCTCCGGGACACTCTACGGGGCAGTACTTC
>TRBV30|-|TRBJ1-5|-
CAYIEGSNSNQPQHF
TGTGCCTATATTGAGGGAAGTAATAGCAATCAGCCCCAGCATTTT
>TRBV7-2|TRBD1|TRBJ1-4|many
CASSSEGQSNEKLFF
TGTGCCAGCAGCTCAGAGGGACAGAGTAATGAAAAACTGTTTTTT
>TRBV3-1|-|TRBJ2-7|-
CASSQEGQGYEQYF
TGTGCCAGCAGCCAAGAAGGTCAGGGCTACGAGCAGTACTTC
>TRBV6-1|TRBD2|TRBJ2-7|-
CASSRLAGGIEQYF
TGTGCCAGCAGTCGACTAGCGGGGGGGATCGAGCAGTACTTC
>TRBV20-1|-|TRBJ1-5|-
CSASFRNQPQHF
TGCAGTGCTAGTTTCCGGAATCAGCCCCAGCATTTT